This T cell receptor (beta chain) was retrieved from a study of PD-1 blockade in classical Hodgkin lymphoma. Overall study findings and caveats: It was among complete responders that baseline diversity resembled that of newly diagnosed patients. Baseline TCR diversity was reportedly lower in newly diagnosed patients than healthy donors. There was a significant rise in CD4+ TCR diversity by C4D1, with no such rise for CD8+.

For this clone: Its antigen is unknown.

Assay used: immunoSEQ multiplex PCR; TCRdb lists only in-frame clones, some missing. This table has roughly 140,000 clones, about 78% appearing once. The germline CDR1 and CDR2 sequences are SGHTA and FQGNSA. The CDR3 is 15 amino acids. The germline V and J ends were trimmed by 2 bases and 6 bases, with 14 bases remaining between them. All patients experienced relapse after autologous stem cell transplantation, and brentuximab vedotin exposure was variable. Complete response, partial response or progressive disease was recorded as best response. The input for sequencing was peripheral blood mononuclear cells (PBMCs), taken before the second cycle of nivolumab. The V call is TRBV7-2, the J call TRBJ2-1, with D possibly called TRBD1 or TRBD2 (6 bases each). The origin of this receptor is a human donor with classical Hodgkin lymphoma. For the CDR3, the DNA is TGTGCCAGCAGCTTAAGGGGGGCTCGGCTCAATGAGCAGTTCTTC. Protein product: CASSLRGARLNEQFF.